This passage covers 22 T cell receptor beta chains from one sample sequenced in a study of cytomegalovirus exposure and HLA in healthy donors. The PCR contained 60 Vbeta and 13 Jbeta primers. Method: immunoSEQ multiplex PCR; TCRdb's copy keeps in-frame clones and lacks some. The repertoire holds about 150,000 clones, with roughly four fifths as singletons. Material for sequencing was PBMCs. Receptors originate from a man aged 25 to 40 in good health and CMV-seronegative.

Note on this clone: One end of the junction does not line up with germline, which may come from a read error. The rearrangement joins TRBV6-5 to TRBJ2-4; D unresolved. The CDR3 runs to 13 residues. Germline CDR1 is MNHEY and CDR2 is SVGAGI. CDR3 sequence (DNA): TGTGCCAGCACCGACGGTTTCAAAAACAGTCAGTACTTC. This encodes CASTDGFKNSQYF.

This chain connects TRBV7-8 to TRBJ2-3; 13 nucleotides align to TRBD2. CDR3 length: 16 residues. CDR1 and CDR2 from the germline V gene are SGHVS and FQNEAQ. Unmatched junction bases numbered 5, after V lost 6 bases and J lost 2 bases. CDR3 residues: CASSRGTSGTTDTQYF. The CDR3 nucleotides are TGTGCCAGCAGTCGAGGGACTAGCGGGACCACAGATACGCAGTATTTT.

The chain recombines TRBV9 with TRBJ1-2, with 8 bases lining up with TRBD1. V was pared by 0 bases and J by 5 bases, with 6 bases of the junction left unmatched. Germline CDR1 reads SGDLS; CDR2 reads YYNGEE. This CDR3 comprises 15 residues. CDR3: CASSVGPGQGYGYTF. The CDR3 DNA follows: TGTGCCAGCAGCGTAGGGCCTGGACAGGGTTATGGCTACACCTTC.

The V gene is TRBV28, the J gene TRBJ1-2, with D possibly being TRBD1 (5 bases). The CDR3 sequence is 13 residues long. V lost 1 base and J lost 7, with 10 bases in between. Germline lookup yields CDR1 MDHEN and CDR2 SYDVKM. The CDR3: CASSLYGAAGYTF. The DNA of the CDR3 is TGTGCCAGCAGTTTATATGGGGCGGCTGGCTACACCTTC.

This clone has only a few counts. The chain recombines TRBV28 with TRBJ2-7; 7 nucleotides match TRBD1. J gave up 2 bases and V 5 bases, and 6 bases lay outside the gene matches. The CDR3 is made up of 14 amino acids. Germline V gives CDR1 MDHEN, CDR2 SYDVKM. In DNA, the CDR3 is TGTGCCAGCAGTCAGCAGGGGGAGACCTACGAGCAGTACTTC. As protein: CASSQQGETYEQYF.

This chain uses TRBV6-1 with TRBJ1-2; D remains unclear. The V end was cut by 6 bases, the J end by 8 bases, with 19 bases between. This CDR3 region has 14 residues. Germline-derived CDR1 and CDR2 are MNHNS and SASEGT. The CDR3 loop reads CASSHEEPASGYTF. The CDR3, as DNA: TGTGCCAGCAGCCATGAGGAACCGGCCTCCGGCTACACCTTC.

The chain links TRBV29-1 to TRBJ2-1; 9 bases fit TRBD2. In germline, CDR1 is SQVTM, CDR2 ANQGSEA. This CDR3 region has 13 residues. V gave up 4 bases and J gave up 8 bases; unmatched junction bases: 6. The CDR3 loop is CSVVPPSGDEQFF. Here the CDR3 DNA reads TGCAGCGTTGTGCCGCCTAGCGGGGATGAGCAGTTCTTC.

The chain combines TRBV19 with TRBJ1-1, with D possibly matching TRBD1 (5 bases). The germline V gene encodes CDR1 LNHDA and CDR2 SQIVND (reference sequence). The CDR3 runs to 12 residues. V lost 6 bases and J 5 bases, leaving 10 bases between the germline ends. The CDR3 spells CASRDRGTEAFF. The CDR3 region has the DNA TGTGCCAGTAGAGATCGGGGGACTGAAGCTTTCTTT.

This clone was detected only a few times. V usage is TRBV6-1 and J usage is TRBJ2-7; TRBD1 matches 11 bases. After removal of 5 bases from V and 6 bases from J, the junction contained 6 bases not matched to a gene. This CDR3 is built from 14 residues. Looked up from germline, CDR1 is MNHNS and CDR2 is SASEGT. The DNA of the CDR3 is TGTGCCAGCAGTCCCGGACAGGGGGCGAGCGAGCAGTACTTC. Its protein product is CASSPGQGASEQYF.

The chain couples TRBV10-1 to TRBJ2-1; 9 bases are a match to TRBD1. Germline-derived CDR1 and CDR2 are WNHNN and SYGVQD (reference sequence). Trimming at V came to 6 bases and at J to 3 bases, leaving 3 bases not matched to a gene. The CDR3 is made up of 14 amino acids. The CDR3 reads CASSATGGYNEQFF. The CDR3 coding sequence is TGCGCCAGCAGCGCGACAGGGGGCTACAATGAGCAGTTCTTC.

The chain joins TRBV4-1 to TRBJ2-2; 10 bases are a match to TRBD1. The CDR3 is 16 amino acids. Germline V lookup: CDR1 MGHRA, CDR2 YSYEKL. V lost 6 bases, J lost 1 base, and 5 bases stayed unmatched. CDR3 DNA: TGCGCCAGCAGTCGACGGACAGGGGGGAACACCGGGGAGCTGTTTTTT. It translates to CASSRRTGGNTGELFF.

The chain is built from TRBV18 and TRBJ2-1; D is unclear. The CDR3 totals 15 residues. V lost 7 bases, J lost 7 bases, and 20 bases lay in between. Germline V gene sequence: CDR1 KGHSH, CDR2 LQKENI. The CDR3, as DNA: TGTGCCAGCTTCTCTCCCCGGGTCGACCCTAATGAGCAGTTCTTC. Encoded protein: CASFSPRVDPNEQFF.

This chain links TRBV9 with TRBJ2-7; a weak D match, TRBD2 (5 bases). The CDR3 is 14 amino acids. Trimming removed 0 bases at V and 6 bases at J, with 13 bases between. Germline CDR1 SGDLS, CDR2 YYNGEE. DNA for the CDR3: TGTGCCAGCAGCGTAGTAGAAGTCGGGGTCGAGCAGTACTTC. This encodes CASSVVEVGVEQYF. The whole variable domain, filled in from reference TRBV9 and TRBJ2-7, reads DSGVTQTPKHLITATGQRVTLRCSPRSGDLSVYWYQQSLDQGLQFLIQYYNGEERAKGNILERFSAQQFPDLHSELNLSSLELGDSALYFCASSVVEVGVEQYFGPGTRLTVT.

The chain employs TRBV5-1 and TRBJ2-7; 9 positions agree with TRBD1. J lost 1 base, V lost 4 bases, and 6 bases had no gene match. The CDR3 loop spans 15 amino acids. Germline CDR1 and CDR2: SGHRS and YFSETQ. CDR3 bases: TGCGCCAGCAGCCTTGACAGGGGGGGATCCTACGAGCAGTACTTC. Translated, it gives CASSLDRGGSYEQYF.

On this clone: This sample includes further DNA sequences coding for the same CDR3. CDR3 in amino acids: CASSLGGGNQPQHF. The CDR3, as DNA: TGTGCCAGCAGCTTGGGGGGGGGAAATCAGCCCCAGCATTTT. The J gene is TRBJ1-5, the V gene TRBV5-4; a possible D gene is TRBD1 (5 bases). The V end lost 0 bases, the J end lost 4 bases, and 8 bases lay between the germline ends. The CDR3 is made up of 14 amino acids. In germline, CDR1 is SGHNT, CDR2 YYREEE (reference sequence).

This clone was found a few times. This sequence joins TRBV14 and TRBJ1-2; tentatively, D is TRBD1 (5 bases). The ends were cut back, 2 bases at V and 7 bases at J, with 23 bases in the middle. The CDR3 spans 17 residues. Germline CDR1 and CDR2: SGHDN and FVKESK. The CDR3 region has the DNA TGTGCCAGCAGCCAATGGGGAGGGGAAGTGTTTCGAAGTGGCTACACCTTC. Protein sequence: CASSQWGGEVFRSGYTF.

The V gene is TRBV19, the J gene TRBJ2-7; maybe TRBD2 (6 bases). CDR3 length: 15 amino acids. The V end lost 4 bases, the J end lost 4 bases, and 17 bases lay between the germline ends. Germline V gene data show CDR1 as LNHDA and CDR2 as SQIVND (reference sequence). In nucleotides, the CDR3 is TGTGCCAGTAGTACCACCGGGACTGCGGGGTACGAGCAGTACTTC. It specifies CASSTTGTAGYEQYF.

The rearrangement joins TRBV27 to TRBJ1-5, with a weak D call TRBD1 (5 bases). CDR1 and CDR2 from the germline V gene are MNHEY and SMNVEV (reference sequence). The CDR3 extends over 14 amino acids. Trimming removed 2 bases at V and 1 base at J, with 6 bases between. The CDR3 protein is CASSLQGSNQPQHF. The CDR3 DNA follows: TGTGCCAGCAGTTTACAGGGAAGCAATCAGCCCCAGCATTTT.

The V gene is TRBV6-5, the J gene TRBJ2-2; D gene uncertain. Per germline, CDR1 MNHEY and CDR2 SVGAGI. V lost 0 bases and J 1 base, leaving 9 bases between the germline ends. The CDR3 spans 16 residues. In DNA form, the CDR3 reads TGTGCCAGCAGTTACTCAATACCCAGGAACACCGGGGAGCTGTTTTTT. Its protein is CASSYSIPRNTGELFF.

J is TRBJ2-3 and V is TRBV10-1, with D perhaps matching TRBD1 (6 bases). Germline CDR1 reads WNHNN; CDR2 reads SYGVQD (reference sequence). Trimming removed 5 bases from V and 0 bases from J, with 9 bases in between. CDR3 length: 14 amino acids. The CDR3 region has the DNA TGCGCCAGCAGTACAGGGCAGAGCACAGATACGCAGTATTTT. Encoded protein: CASSTGQSTDTQYF.

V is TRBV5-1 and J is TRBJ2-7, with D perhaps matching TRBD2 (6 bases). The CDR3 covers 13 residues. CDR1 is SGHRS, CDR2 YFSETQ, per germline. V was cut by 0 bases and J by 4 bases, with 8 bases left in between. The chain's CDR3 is CASSLAEGYEQYF. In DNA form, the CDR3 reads TGCGCCAGCAGCTTGGCGGAGGGGTACGAGCAGTACTTC.

CDR3 DNA sequence: TGTGCCACCGAAACGGACAGGGACTCTGGAAACACCATATATTTT. This gives the protein CATETDRDSGNTIYF. V usage is TRBV10-3 and J usage is TRBJ1-3, with 8 bases lining up with TRBD1. The CDR3 consists of 15 residues. The V segment lost 10 bases and the J segment 0 bases; nucleotides outside the gene matches: 8. The germline gives CDR1 ENHRY, CDR2 SYGVKD.